The present T cell receptor (beta chain) was sequenced within a study of blood T cell repertoires in COVID-19. Study-level information: From the United States, Italy and Spain came samples of acute and convalescent COVID-19. The analysed material was cDNA or gDNA that came from T cells, B-cell-depleted T cells, or PBMCs.

Original methodology: Nucleated cell number was recorded as an estimate derived from reference gene primer amplification. Profiled with immunoSEQ multiplex PCR; TCRdb holds only in-frame clones, not every one. The DNA was the basis for D and trimming; V, J and clone size are from that table. The profile shows around 300,000 clones, approximately 89% of them singletons. The V gene's germline CDR1 is MNHEY and CDR2 SVGAGI. This CDR3 is 15 amino acids long. V lost 5 bases and J lost 5; bases outside the gene matches: 6. Seattle's cohort entered during active infection and was followed longitudinally. Sequencing used peripheral blood. The chain couples TRBV6-5 to TRBJ1-5; the match to TRBD1 covers 10 bases. This receptor was taken from a woman aged 25 to 45 with COVID-19, enrolled during active disease. This CDR3 is CASSRGQGGDQPQHF. CDR3 DNA: TGTGCCAGCAGTAGAGGACAGGGGGGCGATCAGCCCCAGCATTTT.